The present T cell receptor beta chain was sequenced within a study of cytomegalovirus exposure and HLA in healthy donors. A multiplex PCR was run with 60 Vbeta primers and 13 Jbeta primers. Sequencing used immunoSEQ multiplex PCR; TCRdb keeps in-frame clones, though not all of them. The data hold about 160,000 clones, with approximately 80% observed a single time. Germline lookup yields CDR1 LNHDA and CDR2 SQIVND (reference sequence). The ends lost 4 bases at V and 3 bases at J; junction bases unmatched: 3. The CDR3 totals 14 residues. The chain combines TRBV19 with TRBJ1-5, with 7 bases identical to TRBD1. The source of this sequence is a male donor in good health and CMV-seronegative. Sequencing was done on a sample of PBMCs. Here the CDR3 reads CASSTTGVNQPQHF. CDR3 nucleotide sequence: TGTGCCAGTAGTACCACAGGGGTCAATCAGCCCCAGCATTTT.